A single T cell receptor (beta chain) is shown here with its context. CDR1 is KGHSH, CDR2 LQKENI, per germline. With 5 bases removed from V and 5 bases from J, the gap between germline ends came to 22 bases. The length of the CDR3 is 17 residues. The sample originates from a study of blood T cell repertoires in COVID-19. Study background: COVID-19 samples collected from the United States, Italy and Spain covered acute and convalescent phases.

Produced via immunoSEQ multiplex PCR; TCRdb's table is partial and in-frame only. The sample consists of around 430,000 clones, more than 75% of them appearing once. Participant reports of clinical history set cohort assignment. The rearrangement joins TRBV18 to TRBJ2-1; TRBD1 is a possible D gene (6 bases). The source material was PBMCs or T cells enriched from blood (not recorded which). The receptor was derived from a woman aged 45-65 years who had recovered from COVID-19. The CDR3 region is CASSVTGLGSGNNEQFF. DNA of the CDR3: TGTGCCAGCTCAGTGACAGGTTTGGGATCGGGAAACAATGAGCAGTTCTTC.